These T cell receptor beta chains were read from a single sample in a study of shared T cell receptors in the human thymus. Only in-frame clones appear in the TCRdb table, and some are missing; sequencing was by immunoSEQ multiplex PCR. The sample yields about 610,000 clones, more than 75% seen once. A further study also used this sample, focusing on human thymus T cells.

Sequences were obtained from thymocytes. Receptors originate from a boy less than two years old with a congenital heart defect. Each CDR3 is given with its conserved first and last residue. The order of the fields is J gene, V gene, D gene, clone size, CDR3 DNA, CDR3 protein. The D gene is left open where the match is weak. Clone size is shown for a subset of rows, as once, few, many or a class of expanded clone.

>TRBJ2-1|TRBV5-1|NA|NA
TGCGCCAGCAGCCCAACTAGAGGGGGACGCGGAGAGCAGTTCTTC
CASSPTRGGRGEQFF
>TRBJ2-1|TRBV5-1|TRBD2|NA
TGCGCCAGCAGCCTGCCGGCTAGCGGGAGGTTAAATGAGCAGTTCTTC
CASSLPASGRLNEQFF
>TRBJ2-2|TRBV7-3|TRBD2|NA
TGTGCCAGCAGCTCACCCCGCGGTAGCGGGTCTAACACCGGGGAGCTGTTTTTT
CASSSPRGSGSNTGELFF
>TRBJ2-7|TRBV27|TRBD1|NA
TGTGCCACCTCCGGGACAGGGCTGAGCGAGCAGTACTTC
CATSGTGLSEQYF
>TRBJ2-2|TRBV27|TRBD2|NA
TGTGCCAGCAGTCTAGCGGGAGGGCCCGGCACCGGGGAGCTGTTTTTT
CASSLAGGPGTGELFF
>TRBJ2-7|TRBV19|TRBD1|NA
TGTGCCAGTAGTATAGTTCACGGGACAGGGGGCACCCAGAGCGAGCAGTACTTC
CASSIVHGTGGTQSEQYF
>TRBJ1-1|TRBV13|TRBD1|NA
TGTGCCAGCAGTGGGGACAGCTTAAACACTGAAGCTTTCTTT
CASSGDSLNTEAFF
>TRBJ2-7|TRBV27|NA|once
TGTGCCAGCAGTTTATTCCAGGGGACAACCTACGAGCAGTACTTC
CASSLFQGTTYEQYF
>TRBJ2-7|TRBV4-3|NA|NA
TGCGCCAGCAGCCAAGATCTAGGCAAGCTCGAGCAGTACTTC
CASSQDLGKLEQYF
>TRBJ2-5|TRBV4-2|TRBD2|few
TGTGCCAGCAGCCCCCCGCCCCGGGCGGGAGGGCGAGAGACCCAGTACTTC
CASSPPPRAGGRETQYF
>TRBJ2-7|TRBV28|TRBD1|NA
TGTGCCAGCAGCCTTCTAACGGGACAGGGGGCGATCGAGCAGTACTTC
CASSLLTGQGAIEQYF
>TRBJ1-1|TRBV15|TRBD1|NA
TGTGCCACCAGACAGGGGGCAGGTCCTGAAGCTTTCTTT
CATRQGAGPEAFF
>TRBJ1-4|TRBV9|NA|NA
TGTGCCAGCAGCGGTGGGGGCTCCTATGAAAAACTGTTTTTT
CASSGGGSYEKLFF
>TRBJ2-3|TRBV7-2|TRBD2|NA
TGTGCCAGCACCCTGGGGGGGTCCACAGATACGCAGTATTTT
CASTLGGSTDTQYF
>TRBJ1-2|TRBV4-3|NA|NA
TGCGCCAGCAGCACTCCTTCAGAACAGGGACCCTATGGCTACACCTTC
CASSTPSEQGPYGYTF
>TRBJ2-3|TRBV5-4|NA|NA
TGTGCCAGCACTTGGCTGGGACTTGACACAGATACGCAGTATTTT
CASTWLGLDTDTQYF
>TRBJ2-7|TRBV27|TRBD1|NA
TGTGCCAGCAGACGTAACAGGGGCTTCCCCTCCTACGAGCAGTACTTC
CASRRNRGFPSYEQYF
>TRBJ2-7|TRBV25-1|TRBD2|NA
TGTGCCAGCAGTCTTGGGGGGGAGGGTACCTACGAGCAGTACTTC
CASSLGGEGTYEQYF
>TRBJ1-2|TRBV6-5|TRBD1|NA
TGTGCCAGCAGCTTCCACTCGGGACAGCTCTATGGCTACACCTTC
CASSFHSGQLYGYTF
>TRBJ2-1|TRBV6-6|NA|NA
TGTGCCAGCAGTTACCCCCCGGGACTCTACAATGAGCAGTTCTTC
CASSYPPGLYNEQFF
>TRBJ1-5|TRBV7-2|NA|NA
TGTGCCAGCCAGCGCCGGCCGGGGCAGCCCCAGCATTTT
CASQRRPGQPQHF
>TRBJ2-7|TRBV30|TRBD1|once
TGTGCCTGGAGTCCGGACAGGGTTTCTATCTACGAGCAGTACTTC
CAWSPDRVSIYEQYF
>TRBJ2-3|TRBV5-1|NA|NA
TGCGCCAGCAGCTTGGTGGGGGCCGTAGGGGAAGGAGATACGCAGTATTTT
CASSLVGAVGEGDTQYF
>TRBJ2-3|TRBV5-1|NA|few
TGCGCCAGCAGCTTGGTAGCAGGGAATAGCACAGATACGCAGTATTTT
CASSLVAGNSTDTQYF
>TRBJ2-7|TRBV6-5|NA|NA
TGTGCCAGCAGTTACCTGAAGGACTCTTACTACGAGCAGTACTTC
CASSYLKDSYYEQYF
>TRBJ2-2|TRBV19|NA|NA
TGTGCCAGTAGTATAGAGGATGAGCGCACCGGGGAGCTGTTTTTT
CASSIEDERTGELFF
>TRBJ1-1|TRBV30|TRBD1|NA
TGTGCCGGCCAAGATTGGACAGGGGGAAACACTGAAGCTTTCTTT
CAGQDWTGGNTEAFF
>TRBJ2-2|TRBV6-5|NA|NA
TGTGCCAGCAGAACCCAGGTGAACACCGGGGAGCTGTTTTTT
CASRTQVNTGELFF
>TRBJ1-5|TRBV28|NA|NA
TGTGCCAGCAGTTTCTTTTCTCAGCCCCAGCATTTT
CASSFFSQPQHF
>TRBJ2-5|TRBV30|NA|NA
TGTGCCTGGAGTGATATAGTTGGGCAGGAGACCCAGTACTTC
CAWSDIVGQETQYF
>TRBJ1-5|TRBV9|NA|NA
TGTGCCAGCAGCGTATACCGGGCACAGGGCCCTCCCTGCCATCAGCCCCAGCATTTT
CASSVYRAQGPPCHQPQHF
>TRBJ1-5|TRBV19|TRBD1|NA
TGTGCCAGTATGGGACAGGGGCGTTCGGGGAGCAATCAGCCCCAGCATTTT
CASMGQGRSGSNQPQHF
>TRBJ2-2|TRBV2|NA|NA
TGTGCCAGCAGTGTGTACTTGAACACCGGGGAGCTGTTTTTT
CASSVYLNTGELFF